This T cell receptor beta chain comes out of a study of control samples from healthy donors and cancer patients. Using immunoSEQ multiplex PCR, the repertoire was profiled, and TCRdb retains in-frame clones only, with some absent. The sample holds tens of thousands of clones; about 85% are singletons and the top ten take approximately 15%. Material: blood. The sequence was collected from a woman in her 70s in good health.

CDR3 in DNA: TGTGCCAGCAGGCTGCATACTGAAAAACTGTTTTTT. It yields the protein CASRLHTEKLFF. This rearrangement joins TRBV6-5 to TRBJ1-4, with D uncertain. This CDR3 is built from 12 residues. Germline CDR1 and CDR2: MNHEY and SVGAGI. V lost 6 bases to trimming and J lost 7 bases, with 9 bases between them.